Shown below are 20 T cell receptor beta chains from a single sample sequenced in a study of T cell responses to AZD1222 COVID-19 vaccine. The assay was immunoSEQ multiplex PCR, and TCRdb's table has in-frame clones only and misses some. The sample includes over 95,000 clones, approximately 88% of them seen just once. The sequencing here drew on peripheral blood, taken 28 days after the second AZD1222 dose. The receptor set was obtained from an adult who received the AZD1222 COVID-19 vaccine.

The J gene is TRBJ1-5, the V gene TRBV27; D unresolved. Per germline, CDR1 MNHEY and CDR2 SMNVEV (reference sequence). Trimming shortened V by 5 bases and J by 6 bases, and 11 bases separated the two germline ends. This CDR3 comprises 13 residues. As DNA, the CDR3 is TGTGCCAGCAGTCTGTCCAGGTCTCAGCCCCAGCATTTT. Its translation: CASSLSRSQPQHF.

This clone turned up a few times. V is TRBV14 and J is TRBJ1-6, with a possible D match to TRBD1 (5 bases). Germline CDR1 SGHDN, CDR2 FVKESK. The CDR3 is made up of 15 amino acids. Trimming took 4 bases from V and 6 from J, leaving 13 bases between them. The CDR3 here is CASSRFGGGNSPLHF. CDR3 bases: TGTGCCAGCAGCCGGTTTGGGGGTGGTAATTCACCCCTCCACTTT.

The V and J genes are TRBV28 and TRBJ2-7, with TRBD2 identical over 11 bases. The CDR3 consists of 15 residues. Germline lookup yields CDR1 MDHEN and CDR2 SYDVKM. V dropped 5 bases and J dropped 3; count of bases not matched to a gene: 6. CDR3 residues: CASSATSGTFYEQYF. As DNA, the CDR3 is TGTGCCAGCAGTGCGACTAGCGGGACCTTCTACGAGCAGTACTTC.

V gene TRBV18 combines with J gene TRBJ1-2; D is uncertain. The CDR3 is 15 residues long. V lost 1 base to trimming and J lost 0 bases, with 9 bases between them. Germline CDR1 KGHSH, CDR2 LQKENI. In nucleotides, the CDR3 is TGTGCCAGCTCACCACAGAGGGATGCTAACTATGGCTACACCTTC. Its protein is CASSPQRDANYGYTF. Variable domain in full (rest from reference TRBV18 and TRBJ1-2): NAGVMQNPRHLVRRRGQEARLRCSPMKGHSHVYWYRQLPEEGLKFMVYLQKENIIDESGMPKERFSAEFPKEGPSILRIQQVVRGDSAAYFCASSPQRDANYGYTFGSGTRLTVV.

V usage is TRBV7-9 and J usage is TRBJ2-1, with 7 bases that match TRBD1. The CDR3 has 12 residues. From germline, CDR1 is SEHNR and CDR2 FQNEAQ (reference sequence). V was pared by 5 bases and J by 9 bases, with 4 bases of the junction left unmatched. This CDR3 reads CASSIGDSEQFF. CDR3 DNA: TGTGCCAGCAGCATCGGGGACAGTGAGCAGTTCTTC.

The chain couples TRBV27 to TRBJ1-6, with 7 nucleotides matching TRBD1. Germline-derived CDR1 and CDR2 are MNHEY and SMNVEV (reference sequence). After removal of 4 bases from V and 10 bases from J, the junction contained 4 bases not matched to a gene. The length of the CDR3 is 13 residues. CDR3 DNA sequence: TGTGCCAGCAGTTACAGGGGTGGGTCACCCCTCCACTTT. As protein: CASSYRGGSPLHF.

The rearrangement links TRBV7-9 to TRBJ1-1; D gene unclear. The germline gives CDR1 SEHNR, CDR2 FQNEAQ (reference sequence). The CDR3 has 14 amino acids. V was shortened by 3 bases and J by 1 base, with 9 bases between the two germline ends. The CDR3, as DNA: TGTGCCAGCAGCTTCTATCCGACGAACACTGAAGCTTTCTTT. This codes for CASSFYPTNTEAFF.

The chain is built from TRBV6-2 or TRBV6-3 and TRBJ1-2, with 8 bases that match TRBD1. V shed 6 bases, J shed 1 base, and the junction held 7 bases outside the gene matches. Germline V gene sequence: CDR1 MNHEY, CDR2 SVGEGT. The CDR3 runs to 15 residues. CDR3 sequence reads: CASSDQTGDNYGYTF. The CDR3 DNA follows: TGTGCCAGCAGCGACCAGACAGGGGATAACTATGGCTACACCTTC.

The chain recombines TRBV3-1 (or the pseudogene TRBV3-2) with TRBJ1-1; TRBD1 might be the D (5 bases). The CDR3 consists of 13 residues. Trimming took 0 bases from V and 11 from J, leaving 13 bases between them. Germline CDR1 and CDR2: LGHDT and YNNKEL (reference sequence). In nucleotides, the CDR3 is TGTGCCAGCAGCCAAGATCAGGGAGCCTGGGCTTTCTTT. It specifies CASSQDQGAWAFF.

The V and J genes are TRBV14 and TRBJ2-5; D perhaps matches TRBD2 (5 bases). The CDR3 totals 14 residues. CDR1 is SGHDN, CDR2 FVKESK, per germline. Deletions cut 2 bases from V and 4 bases from J, with 11 bases between. CDR3 coding DNA: TGTGCCAGCAGCCAAAGACGGGAAGGAGAGACCCAGTACTTC. As protein: CASSQRREGETQYF.

CDR3 residues: CASASLSTQYF. CDR3 in DNA: TGTGCCAGCGCCAGTTTGTCAACGCAGTATTTT. The gene calls are TRBV12-3 or TRBV12-4 and TRBJ2-3; D not resolved. V lost 8 bases and J lost 9, with 12 bases in between. The CDR3 extends over 11 amino acids.

The genes are TRBV3-1 (or the pseudogene TRBV3-2) and TRBJ2-2, with 12 bases identical to TRBD2. J lost 3 bases, V lost 4 bases, and 3 bases had no gene match. Germline CDR1 and CDR2: LGHDT and YNNKEL (reference sequence). The CDR3 covers 16 residues. DNA of the CDR3: TGTGCCAGCAGCCCTAGCGGGGGGGGAGACACCGGGGAGCTGTTTTTT. It encodes CASSPSGGGDTGELFF.

The J gene is TRBJ1-5, the V gene TRBV21-1. TRBV21-1 is flagged as a pseudogene. CDR3 length equals 13 residues. The CDR3 DNA reads as TGTGCCAGCAGCAAAACGGGGGAATCCGGGGGCCATTTT. Protein product: CASSKTGESGGHF.

The genes are TRBV28 and TRBJ1-5; perhaps TRBD1 as D (6 bases). The CDR3 is 14 residues long. CDR1 is MDHEN and CDR2 is SYDVKM in the germline V gene. Trimming cost V 6 bases and J 6 bases, with 15 bases left between them. As DNA, the CDR3 is TGTGCCAGCAGAATAACAGGGTCGGCTCAGCCCCAGCATTTT. It yields the protein CASRITGSAQPQHF.

The chain joins TRBV5-1 to TRBJ2-7, with 12 nucleotides matching TRBD2. Germline lookup yields CDR1 SGHRS and CDR2 YFSETQ. The CDR3 is 16 amino acids. After removal of 4 bases from V and 3 bases from J, the junction contained 8 bases not matched to a gene. CDR3 DNA sequence: TGCGCCAGCAGCCCGGCGACTAGCGGGGGAGTCTACGAGCAGTACTTC. This gives the protein CASSPATSGGVYEQYF.

The chain joins TRBV7-8 to TRBJ1-2; D unresolved. CDR3 length equals 13 residues. Trimming cost V 1 base and J 0 bases, with 3 bases left between them. Germline values: CDR1 SGHVS, CDR2 FQNEAQ. In DNA form, the CDR3 reads TGTGCCAGCAGCTTAGATTCTAACTATGGCTACACCTTC. Its protein product is CASSLDSNYGYTF.

The V and J genes are TRBV4-1 and TRBJ2-2; D remains ambiguous. This CDR3 region has 15 residues. The germline V and J ends were trimmed by 6 bases and 1 base, with 12 bases remaining between them. Germline V gives CDR1 MGHRA, CDR2 YSYEKL. CDR3 region: CASSRSSMNTGELFF. As DNA, the CDR3 is TGCGCCAGCAGTCGAAGCTCTATGAACACCGGGGAGCTGTTTTTT.

The rearrangement uses TRBV11-2 and TRBJ2-5; D tentatively reads TRBD1 or TRBD2 (5 bases each). The CDR3 is 15 amino acids. Between the trimmed V and J ends, which lost 3 bases and 2 bases, there was a span of 13 bases. CDR1 is SGHAT and CDR2 is FQNNGV in the germline V gene. The CDR3 sequence: CASSFMGPHQETQYF. The DNA for the CDR3 is TGTGCCAGCAGCTTTATGGGACCACATCAAGAGACCCAGTACTTC. The variable domain in full, with the rest retrieved from reference TRBV11-2 and TRBJ2-5, is EAGVAQSPRYKIIEKRQSVAFWCNPISGHATLYWYQQILGQGPKLLIQFQNNGVVDDSQLPKDRFSAERLKGVDSTLKIQPAKLEDSAVYLCASSFMGPHQETQYFGPGTRLLVL.

The gene calls are TRBV10-3 and TRBJ2-2, with a tentative D call TRBD2 (6 bases). Trimming left V 1 base short and J 3 bases short, with 9 bases between. Germline CDR1 and CDR2: ENHRY and SYGVKD. This CDR3 region has 15 residues. The CDR3 DNA follows: TGTGCCATCAGTGAGTGGGGGGTGGACACCGGGGAGCTGTTTTTT. Encoded protein: CAISEWGVDTGELFF.

The chain is built from TRBV2 and TRBJ1-1; TRBD1 agrees at 9 bases. In germline, CDR1 is SNHLY, CDR2 FYNNEI. The V segment lost 6 bases and the J segment 4 bases; nucleotides outside the gene matches: 9. The CDR3 totals 15 residues. CDR3: CASSLTGGRGTEAFF. The CDR3 DNA reads as TGTGCCAGCAGCTTGACAGGGGGGAGGGGCACTGAAGCTTTCTTT.